This is a list of T cell receptor beta chains from one sample in a study of beta chain features in type 1 diabetes. Sequencing used immunoSEQ multiplex PCR; TCRdb keeps in-frame clones, though not all of them. The sample lists about 300,000 clones; roughly 12% were seen once. The sample comprised naive CD4+ T cells from blood. The receptors were gathered from a woman in her late teens or twenties with type 1 diabetes. CDR3s include the opening cysteine and the closing phenylalanine or tryptophan. D genes are given only for firm matches. The size field is filled for only some rows; it gives once, few, many or a size class.

J gene: TRBJ1-2; clone size: few; V gene: TRBV10-3; D gene: NA; CDR3 DNA: TGTGCCATCAGTCCGAGGGAGGACTATGGCTACACCTTC; CDR3 protein: CAISPREDYGYTF
J gene: TRBJ1-1; clone size: NA; V gene: TRBV29-1; D gene: NA; CDR3 DNA: TGCAGCGTTGGCCCCCGCCGGTGGGAGGAGAGCACTGAAGCTTTCTTT; CDR3 protein: CSVGPRRWEESTEAFF
J gene: TRBJ2-7; clone size: few; V gene: TRBV11-2; D gene: TRBD2; CDR3 DNA: TGTGCCAGTAAGACCCTCAGGGGGGCTAGCGGGAGTACCTACGAGCAGTACTTC; CDR3 protein: CASKTLRGASGSTYEQYF
J gene: TRBJ2-7; clone size: NA; V gene: TRBV5-6; D gene: TRBD2; CDR3 DNA: TGTGCCAGCAGCGCAGCGGGAGTACTCTACGAGCAGTACTTC; CDR3 protein: CASSAAGVLYEQYF
J gene: TRBJ1-1; clone size: NA; V gene: TRBV7-2; D gene: NA; CDR3 DNA: TGTGCCAGCAGACCGAGACTCGGGGACACTGAAGCTTTCTTT; CDR3 protein: CASRPRLGDTEAFF
J gene: TRBJ2-3; clone size: few; V gene: TRBV29-1; D gene: NA; CDR3 DNA: TGCAGCGTTGCTGCCCGACTAAGCACAGATACGCAGTATTTT; CDR3 protein: CSVAARLSTDTQYF
J gene: TRBJ2-7; clone size: NA; V gene: TRBV7-6; D gene: TRBD2; CDR3 DNA: TGTGCCAGCAGCTTAAGACTAGCGGGAGGAGGGTTATCCTACGAGCAGTACTTC; CDR3 protein: CASSLRLAGGGLSYEQYF
J gene: TRBJ1-1; clone size: few; V gene: TRBV29-1; D gene: NA; CDR3 DNA: TGCAGCGTTGACAGGTCTGAAGCTTTCTTT; CDR3 protein: CSVDRSEAFF
J gene: TRBJ2-3; clone size: few; V gene: TRBV30; D gene: NA; CDR3 DNA: TGTGCCTGGAGCCCTATAGCGTCAGATACGCAGTATTTT; CDR3 protein: CAWSPIASDTQYF
J gene: TRBJ1-1; clone size: few; V gene: TRBV30; D gene: TRBD1; CDR3 DNA: TGTGCCTGGAGCGGGACAGGCAACACTGAAGCTTTCTTT; CDR3 protein: CAWSGTGNTEAFF
J gene: TRBJ2-7; clone size: once; V gene: TRBV28; D gene: TRBD2; CDR3 DNA: TGTGCCAGCCCCCCCTTGGCGGGAGGTTTCTACGAGCAGTACTTC; CDR3 protein: CASPPLAGGFYEQYF
J gene: TRBJ2-1; clone size: NA; V gene: TRBV18; D gene: TRBD2; CDR3 DNA: TGTGCCAGCTCACCAACTAGCGGTAATGAGCAGTTCTTC; CDR3 protein: CASSPTSGNEQFF
J gene: TRBJ2-3; clone size: NA; V gene: TRBV11-3; D gene: NA; CDR3 DNA: TGTGCCAGCAGCTTAACGGGAGATACGCAGTATTTT; CDR3 protein: CASSLTGDTQYF
J gene: TRBJ2-1; clone size: NA; V gene: TRBV2; D gene: TRBD2; CDR3 DNA: TGTGCCAGCAGTCCGACTAGCTATGAGCAGTTCTTC; CDR3 protein: CASSPTSYEQFF
J gene: TRBJ1-1; clone size: once; V gene: TRBV18; D gene: NA; CDR3 DNA: TGTGCCAGCTCACCAGGGAGCACTGAAGCTTTCTTT; CDR3 protein: CASSPGSTEAFF
J gene: TRBJ2-5; clone size: NA; V gene: TRBV6-5; D gene: NA; CDR3 DNA: TGTGCCAGCAGTTATACCCAGGGGTCCCGGGAGACCCAGTACTTC; CDR3 protein: CASSYTQGSRETQYF